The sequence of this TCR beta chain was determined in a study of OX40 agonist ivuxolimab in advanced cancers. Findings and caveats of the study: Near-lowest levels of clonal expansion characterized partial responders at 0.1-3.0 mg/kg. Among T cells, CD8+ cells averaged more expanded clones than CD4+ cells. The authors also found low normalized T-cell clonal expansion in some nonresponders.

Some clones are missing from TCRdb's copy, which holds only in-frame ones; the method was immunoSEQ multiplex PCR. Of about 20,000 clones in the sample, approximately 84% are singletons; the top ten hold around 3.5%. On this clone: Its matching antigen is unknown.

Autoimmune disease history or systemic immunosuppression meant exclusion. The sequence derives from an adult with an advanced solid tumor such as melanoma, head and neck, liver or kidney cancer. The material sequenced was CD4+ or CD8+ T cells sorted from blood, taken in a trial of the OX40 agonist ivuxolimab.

CDR3 loop: CASNRGLNEKLFF. In DNA, the CDR3 is TGTGCCAGCAACCGGGGGCTTAATGAAAAACTGTTTTTT. V and J are TRBV6-6 and TRBJ1-4; possibly TRBD1 for D (6 bases). Germline CDR1 is MNHNY and CDR2 is SVGAGI (reference sequence). Trimming shortened V by 7 bases and J by 4 bases, and 10 bases separated the two germline ends. The CDR3 consists of 13 residues.